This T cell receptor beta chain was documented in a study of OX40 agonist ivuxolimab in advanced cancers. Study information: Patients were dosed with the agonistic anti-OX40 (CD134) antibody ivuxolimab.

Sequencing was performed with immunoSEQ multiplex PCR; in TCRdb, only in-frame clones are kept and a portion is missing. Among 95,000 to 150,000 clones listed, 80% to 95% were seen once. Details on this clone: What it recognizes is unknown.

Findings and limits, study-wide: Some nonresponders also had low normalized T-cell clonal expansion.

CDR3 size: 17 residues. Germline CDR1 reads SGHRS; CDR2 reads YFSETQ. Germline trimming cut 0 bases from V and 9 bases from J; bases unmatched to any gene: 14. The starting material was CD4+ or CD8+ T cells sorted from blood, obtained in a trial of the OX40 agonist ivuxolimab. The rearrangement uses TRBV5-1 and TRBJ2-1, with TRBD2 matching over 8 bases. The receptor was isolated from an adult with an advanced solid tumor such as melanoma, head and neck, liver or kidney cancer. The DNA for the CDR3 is TGCGCCAGCAGCTTGGCGGGGCGCCGGGAGGGCCCGAGTGAGCAGTTCTTC. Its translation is CASSLAGRREGPSEQFF. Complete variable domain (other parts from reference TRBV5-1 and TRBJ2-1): KAGVTQTPRYLIKTRGQQVTLSCSPISGHRSVSWYQQTPGQGLQFLFEYFSETQRNKGNFPGRFSGRQFSNSRSEMNVSTLELGDSALYLCASSLAGRREGPSEQFFGPGTRLTVL.